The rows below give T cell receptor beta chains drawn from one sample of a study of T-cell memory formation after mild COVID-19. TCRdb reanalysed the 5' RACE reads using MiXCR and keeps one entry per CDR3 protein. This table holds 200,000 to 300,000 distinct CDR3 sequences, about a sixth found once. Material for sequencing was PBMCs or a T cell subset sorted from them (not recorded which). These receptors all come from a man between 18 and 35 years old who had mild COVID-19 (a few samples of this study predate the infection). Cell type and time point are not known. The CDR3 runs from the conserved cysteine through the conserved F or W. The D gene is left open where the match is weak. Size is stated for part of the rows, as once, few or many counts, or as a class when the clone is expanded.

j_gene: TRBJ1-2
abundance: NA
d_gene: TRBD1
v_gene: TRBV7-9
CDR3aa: CASSQGVPRRYGYTF
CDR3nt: TGTGCCAGCAGCCAGGGGGTCCCTCGGCGGTATGGCTACACCTTC

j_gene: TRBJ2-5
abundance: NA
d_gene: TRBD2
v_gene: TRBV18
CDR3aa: CASSPIHGGARETQYF
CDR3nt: TGTGCCAGCTCACCGATCCACGGGGGGGCTCGGGAGACCCAGTACTTC

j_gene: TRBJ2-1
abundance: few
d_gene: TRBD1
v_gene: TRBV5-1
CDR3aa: CASSLFGTENEQFF
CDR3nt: TGCGCCAGCAGCTTGTTCGGGACAGAAAATGAGCAGTTCTTC

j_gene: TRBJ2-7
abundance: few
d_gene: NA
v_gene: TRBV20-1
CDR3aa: CSARGGLAYEQYF
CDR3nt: TGCAGTGCTAGAGGAGGGTTGGCCTACGAGCAGTACTTC

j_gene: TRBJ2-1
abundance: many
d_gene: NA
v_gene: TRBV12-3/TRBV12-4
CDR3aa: CASSEPGRAHNEQFF
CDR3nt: TGTGCCAGCAGTGAGCCGGGAAGAGCCCACAATGAGCAGTTCTTC

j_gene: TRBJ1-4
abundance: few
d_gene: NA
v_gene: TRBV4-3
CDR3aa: CASSQDGGTNEKLFF
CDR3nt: TGCGCCAGCAGCCAAGATGGTGGGACGAATGAAAAACTGTTTTTT

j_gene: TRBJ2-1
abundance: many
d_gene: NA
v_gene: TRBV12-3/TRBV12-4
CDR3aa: CASSLILYNEQFF
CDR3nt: TGTGCCAGCAGTTTAATCCTTTACAATGAGCAGTTCTTC

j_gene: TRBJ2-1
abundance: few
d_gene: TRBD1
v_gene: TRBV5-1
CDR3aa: CASSRNRDRYNEQFF
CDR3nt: TGCGCCAGCAGCAGGAACCGGGACAGGTACAATGAGCAGTTCTTC

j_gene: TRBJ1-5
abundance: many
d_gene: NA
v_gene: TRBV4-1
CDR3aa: CASSPRAVSNQPQHF
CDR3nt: TGCGCCAGCAGCCCCCGGGCCGTTAGCAATCAGCCCCAGCATTTT

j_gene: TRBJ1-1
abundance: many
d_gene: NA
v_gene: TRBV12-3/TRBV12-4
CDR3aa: CASRGQWLSTEAFF
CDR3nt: TGTGCCAGCAGAGGACAGTGGCTGAGCACTGAAGCTTTCTTT

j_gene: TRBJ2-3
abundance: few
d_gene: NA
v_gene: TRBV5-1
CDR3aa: CASSFISSTDTQYF
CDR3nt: TGCGCCAGCAGCTTTATCTCTAGCACAGATACGCAGTATTTT

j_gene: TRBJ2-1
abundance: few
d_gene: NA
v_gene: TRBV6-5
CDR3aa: CASSYGKGAYNEQFF
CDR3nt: TGTGCCAGCAGTTACGGGAAGGGGGCCTACAATGAGCAGTTCTTC

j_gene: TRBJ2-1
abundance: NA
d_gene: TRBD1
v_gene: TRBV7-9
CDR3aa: CASSWQGQGSGEQFF
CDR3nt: TGTGCCAGCAGCTGGCAAGGACAGGGGTCAGGCGAGCAGTTCTTC

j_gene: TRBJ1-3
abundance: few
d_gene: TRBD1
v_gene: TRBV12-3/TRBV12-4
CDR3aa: CASSLTGGLNTIYF
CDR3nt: TGTGCCAGCAGCCTGACAGGGGGCCTAAACACCATATATTTT

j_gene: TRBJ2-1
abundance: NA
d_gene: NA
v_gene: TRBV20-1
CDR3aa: CSALRVSYNEQFF
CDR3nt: TGCAGTGCTCTCAGGGTCTCGTACAATGAGCAGTTCTTC

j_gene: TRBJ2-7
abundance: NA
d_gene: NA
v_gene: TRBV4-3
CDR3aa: CASSQGGQLYEQYF
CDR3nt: TGCGCCAGCAGCCAGGGGGGACAGTTATACGAGCAGTACTTC

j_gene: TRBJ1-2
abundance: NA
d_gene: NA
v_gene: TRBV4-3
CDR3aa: CASSQGGQPYGYTF
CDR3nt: TGCGCCAGCAGCCAAGGCGGCCAGCCGTATGGCTACACCTTC

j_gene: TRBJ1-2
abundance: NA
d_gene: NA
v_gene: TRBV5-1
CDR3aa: CASSLDQQVYTF
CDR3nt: TGCGCCAGCAGCTTGGATCAACAGGTCTACACCTTC